Following are 16 T cell receptor beta chains from one sample sequenced in a study of blood T cell repertoires in COVID-19. Clones were read by immunoSEQ multiplex PCR, and TCRdb kept only the in-frame ones, dropping some. The sample lists about 220,000 clones; roughly four fifths were seen once. The source material was peripheral blood. These receptors came from a woman in her sixties or seventies with COVID-19, enrolled during active disease.

The chain joins TRBV7-2 to TRBJ1-2, with D perhaps TRBD1 (5 bases). V gave up 2 bases and J gave up 7 bases, with 17 bases separating them. Germline CDR1 SGHTA, CDR2 FQGNSA. This CDR3 is built from 15 residues. The CDR3: CASSLPLPAGPGYTF. CDR3 in DNA: TGTGCCAGCAGCTTACCACTACCGGCAGGGCCTGGCTACACCTTC. Full variable domain (outside the CDR3, taken from reference TRBV7-2 and TRBJ1-2): GAGVSQSPSNKVTEKGKDVELRCDPISGHTALYWYRQSLGQGLEFLIYFQGNSAPDKSGLPSDRFSAERTGGSVSTLTIQRTQQEDSAVYLCASSLPLPAGPGYTFGSGTRLTVV.

J is TRBJ2-1 and V is TRBV11-3; 9 bases line up with TRBD2. This CDR3 spans 15 amino acids. CDR1 is SGHNT, CDR2 YENEEA, per germline. Unmatched junction bases numbered 7, after V lost 0 bases and J lost 10 bases. The DNA for the CDR3 is TGTGCCAGCAGCTTAGAGGGCGGGAGGGACCCGGAGCAGTTCTTC. Its protein product is CASSLEGGRDPEQFF.

The rearrangement uses TRBV4-2 and TRBJ2-1; 8 bases are shared with TRBD1. Germline V lookup: CDR1 LGHNA, CDR2 YNFKEQ. After removal of 0 bases from V and 2 bases from J, the junction contained 3 bases not matched to a gene. The CDR3 has 16 amino acids. The CDR3 is CASSQDGDRPYNEQFF. CDR3 nucleotides: TGTGCCAGCAGCCAAGATGGGGACAGGCCCTACAATGAGCAGTTCTTC.

The chain recombines TRBV5-1 with TRBJ2-1, with D tentatively TRBD2 (5 bases). The V end lost 4 bases, the J end lost 2 bases, and 13 bases lay between the germline ends. Germline values: CDR1 SGHRS, CDR2 YFSETQ. There are 15 residues in the CDR3. In DNA, the CDR3 is TGCGCCAGCAGCCGCGGAGGAGTGACCTACAATGAGCAGTTCTTC. It is translated as CASSRGGVTYNEQFF.

A few counts support this clone. The chain combines TRBV3-1 (or the pseudogene TRBV3-2) with TRBJ1-4; D unresolved. Germline V lookup: CDR1 LGHDT, CDR2 YNNKEL (reference sequence). With 0 bases removed from V and 3 bases from J, the gap between germline ends came to 17 bases. The CDR3 extends over 18 amino acids. CDR3 residues: CASSQDGGGGFANEKLFF. Here the CDR3 DNA reads TGTGCCAGCAGCCAAGATGGAGGAGGAGGGTTTGCTAATGAAAAACTGTTTTTT.

This chain joins TRBV5-6 and TRBJ1-1; 7 positions match TRBD1. This CDR3 spans 17 amino acids. V lost 2 bases to trimming and J lost 2 bases; unmatched junction nucleotides: 12. Germline loops: CDR1 SGHDT, CDR2 YYEEEE. The CDR3 nucleotides are TGTGCCAGCAGCTTTGAAGTGACGGGACAGAGAAACACTGAAGCTTTCTTT. Its translation is CASSFEVTGQRNTEAFF.

V and J are TRBV11-3 and TRBJ2-3; 15 nucleotides match TRBD2. Germline lookup yields CDR1 SGHNT and CDR2 YENEEA. The CDR3 loop spans 16 amino acids. V was clipped by 3 bases and J by 6 bases; unmatched bases: 4. CDR3 DNA: TGTGCCAGCAGCTTGGGACTAGCGGGAGGTGGCGATACGCAGTATTTT. It specifies CASSLGLAGGGDTQYF.

The genes are TRBV7-2 and TRBJ2-7; a weak D match, TRBD1 (5 bases). Trimming removed 0 bases at V and 3 bases at J, with 6 bases between. Germline CDR1 and CDR2: SGHTA and FQGNSA. The CDR3 covers 13 residues. CDR3 sequence reads: CASSLATDYEQYF. The CDR3 region has the DNA TGTGCCAGCAGCTTAGCGACAGACTACGAGCAGTACTTC.

Written as DNA, the CDR3 is TGTGCCAGCAGTTTAATGACAGGGACACCTAAAGAGACCCAGTACTTC. Translated, it gives CASSLMTGTPKETQYF. The chain uses TRBV27 and TRBJ2-5, with 7 bases fitting TRBD1. CDR1 is MNHEY and CDR2 is SMNVEV in the germline V gene (reference sequence). The V segment lost 2 bases and the J segment 3 bases; nucleotides outside the gene matches: 9. The CDR3 sequence is 16 residues long.

The V gene is TRBV30, the J gene TRBJ2-4, with a tentative D call TRBD2 (7 bases). V was cut by 2 bases and J by 8 bases, with 13 bases left in between. The germline CDR1 and CDR2 sequences are GTSNPN and SVGIG (reference sequence). This CDR3 has 13 amino acids. CDR3 region: CAWSFQGRDIQYF. In DNA, the CDR3 is TGTGCCTGGAGTTTTCAGGGGAGGGACATTCAGTACTTC.

This chain links TRBV5-1 with TRBJ2-7, with D maybe TRBD2 (6 bases). V was trimmed by 0 bases and J by 3 bases, leaving 16 bases between them. Germline V lookup: CDR1 SGHRS, CDR2 YFSETQ. The CDR3 loop spans 16 amino acids. The CDR3: CASSLAQGLGHYEQYF. CDR3 coding DNA: TGCGCCAGCAGCTTGGCCCAGGGACTCGGCCACTACGAGCAGTACTTC.

The gene calls are TRBV9 and TRBJ1-4, with D hard to call. Germline V lookup: CDR1 SGDLS, CDR2 YYNGEE. The CDR3 spans 14 residues. V lost 0 bases and J lost 4, with 7 bases in between. The CDR3 loop is CASSVGGNNEKLFF. CDR3 DNA sequence: TGTGCCAGCAGCGTAGGCGGGAATAATGAAAAACTGTTTTTT.

This clone was seen at least ten times. V is TRBV11-2 and J is TRBJ2-7, with 10 bases identical to TRBD2. J lost 7 bases, V lost 1 base, and 10 bases had no gene match. CDR1 is SGHAT, CDR2 FQNNGV, per germline. CDR3 length: 16 amino acids. Here the CDR3 reads CASSLAAASGSGEQYF. CDR3 sequence (DNA): TGTGCCAGCAGCTTAGCCGCGGCTAGCGGGAGCGGAGAGCAGTACTTC.

The chain employs TRBV19 and TRBJ2-7; TRBD1 is a possible D gene (5 bases). Trimming stripped 3 bases from V and 0 bases from J, with 15 bases between. Germline V lookup: CDR1 LNHDA, CDR2 SQIVND (reference sequence). The CDR3 loop spans 16 amino acids. The CDR3 loop is CASSIKGDSFSYEQYF. Written as DNA, the CDR3 is TGTGCCAGTAGTATTAAAGGAGACAGCTTCTCCTACGAGCAGTACTTC. The variable domain in full, with the rest retrieved from reference TRBV19 and TRBJ2-7, is DGGITQSPKYLFRKEGQNVTLSCEQNLNHDAMYWYRQDPGQGLRLIYYSQIVNDFQKGDIAEGYSVSREKKESFPLTVTSAQKNPTAFYLCASSIKGDSFSYEQYFGPGTRLTVT.

The genes are TRBV24-1 and TRBJ1-5, with a weak D call TRBD1 (5 bases). Germline loops: CDR1 KGHDR, CDR2 SFDVKD. This CDR3 is built from 17 residues. V lost 0 bases and J lost 6, with 17 bases in between. The DNA for the CDR3 is TGTGCCACCAGTGATTTGCATGGGGCAAGGAAAGGTCAGCCCCAGCATTTT. It translates to CATSDLHGARKGQPQHF.

The chain recombines TRBV5-1 with TRBJ1-1; 8 bases align to TRBD1. The CDR3 length is 15 residues. Germline CDR1 reads SGHRS; CDR2 reads YFSETQ. V gave up 2 bases and J gave up 2 bases; unmatched junction bases: 5. CDR3 amino acids: CASSFIQGANTEAFF. CDR3 sequence (DNA): TGCGCCAGCAGCTTTATTCAGGGGGCAAACACTGAAGCTTTCTTT.